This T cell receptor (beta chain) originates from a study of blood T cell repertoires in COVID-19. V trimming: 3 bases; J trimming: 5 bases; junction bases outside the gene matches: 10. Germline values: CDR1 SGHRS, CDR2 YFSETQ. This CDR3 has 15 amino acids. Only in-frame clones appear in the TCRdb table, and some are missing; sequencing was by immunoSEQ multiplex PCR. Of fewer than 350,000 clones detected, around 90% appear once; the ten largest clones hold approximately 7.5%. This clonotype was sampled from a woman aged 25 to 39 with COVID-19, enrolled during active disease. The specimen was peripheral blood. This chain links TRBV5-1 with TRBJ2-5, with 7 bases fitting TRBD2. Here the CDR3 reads CASSSQAGTMETQYF. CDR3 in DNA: TGCGCCAGCAGCTCCCAGGCCGGGACTATGGAGACCCAGTACTTC. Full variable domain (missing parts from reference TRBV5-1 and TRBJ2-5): KAGVTQTPRYLIKTRGQQVTLSCSPISGHRSVSWYQQTPGQGLQFLFEYFSETQRNKGNFPGRFSGRQFSNSRSEMNVSTLELGDSALYLCASSSQAGTMETQYFGPGTRLLVL.